This TCR beta chain was recorded in a study of blood T cell repertoires in COVID-19. Study details: Material from acute and convalescent COVID-19 was sourced from the United States, Italy and Spain. Sample material is recorded as cDNA or gDNA derived from T cells, B-cell-depleted T cells, or PBMCs.

Source study methods: Reference gene primer amplification yielded estimated nucleated cell counts. Measured with immunoSEQ multiplex PCR; TCRdb has only the in-frame clones, and not every one. D and trimming come from the DNA, and the V and J calls and clone size come from that table. The sample has roughly 300,000 clones; around nine tenths are singletons. V was pared by 6 bases and J by 0 bases, with 12 bases between. CDR3 size: 15 residues. Per the germline V gene, CDR1 is LNHDA and CDR2 is SQIVND (reference sequence). Enrolment of Seattle patients took place during active infection, and they were followed longitudinally.

The TCR comes from a woman in her 30s with COVID-19, enrolled during active disease. Source material: peripheral blood. The rearrangement links TRBV19 to TRBJ2-1; D remains unclear. CDR3 sequence reads: CASSLISSSYNEQFF. CDR3 in DNA: TGTGCCAGTAGCCTTATTTCGAGCTCCTACAATGAGCAGTTCTTC. The full variable domain, its missing parts supplied by reference TRBV19 and TRBJ2-1, is DGGITQSPKYLFRKEGQNVTLSCEQNLNHDAMYWYRQDPGQGLRLIYYSQIVNDFQKGDIAEGYSVSREKKESFPLTVTSAQKNPTAFYLCASSLISSSYNEQFFGPGTRLTVL.